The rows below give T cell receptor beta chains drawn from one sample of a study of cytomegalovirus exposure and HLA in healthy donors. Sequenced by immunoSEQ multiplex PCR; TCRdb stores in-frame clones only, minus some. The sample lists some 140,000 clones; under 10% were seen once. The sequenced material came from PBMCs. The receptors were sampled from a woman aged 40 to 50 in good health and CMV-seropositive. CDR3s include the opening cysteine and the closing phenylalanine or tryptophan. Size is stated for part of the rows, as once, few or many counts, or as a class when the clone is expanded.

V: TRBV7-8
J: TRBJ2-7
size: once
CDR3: CASSFLGRDSYYEQYF

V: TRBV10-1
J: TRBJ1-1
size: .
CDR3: CASSETGRGLTEAFF

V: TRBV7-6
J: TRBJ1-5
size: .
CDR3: CASSLGTGASNQPQHF

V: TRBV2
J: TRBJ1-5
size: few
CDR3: CASARGGENQPQHF

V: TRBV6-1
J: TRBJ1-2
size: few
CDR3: CASSELSLGYTF

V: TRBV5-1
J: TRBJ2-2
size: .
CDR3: CASSWGPNTGELFF

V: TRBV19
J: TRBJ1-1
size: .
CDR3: CASTDRVGRWGSTEAFF

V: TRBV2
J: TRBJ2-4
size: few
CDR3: CASSPGQGLAKNIQYF

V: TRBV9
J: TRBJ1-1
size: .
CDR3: CASSVTGGNTEAFF

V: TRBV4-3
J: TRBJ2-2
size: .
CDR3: CASSQDPGVANTGELFF

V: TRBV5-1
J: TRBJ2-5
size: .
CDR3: CASSKGTGVQETQYF

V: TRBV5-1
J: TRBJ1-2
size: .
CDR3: CASSLGAQDYGYTF

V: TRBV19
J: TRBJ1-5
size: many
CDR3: CASGGGQGLGNQPQHF

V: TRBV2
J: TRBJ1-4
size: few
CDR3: CASSAVGTGGEKLFF

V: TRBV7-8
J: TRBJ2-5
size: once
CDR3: CASSLNRAGGGYLPWEETQYF

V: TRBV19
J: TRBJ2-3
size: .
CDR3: CASSRVAGVSTDTQYF

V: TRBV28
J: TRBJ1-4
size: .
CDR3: CASSLTQKREKLFF

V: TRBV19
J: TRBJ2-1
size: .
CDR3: CASSLRDYYNEQFF

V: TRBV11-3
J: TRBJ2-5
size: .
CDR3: CASSRTGSQETQYF

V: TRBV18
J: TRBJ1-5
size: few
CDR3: CASSRQGNQPQHF

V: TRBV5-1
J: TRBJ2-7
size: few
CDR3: CASSSPLGGAYEQYF

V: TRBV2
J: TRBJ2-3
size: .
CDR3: CASSRLAGGRDTQYF

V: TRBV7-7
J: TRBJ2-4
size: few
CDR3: CASYKPLAKNIQYF

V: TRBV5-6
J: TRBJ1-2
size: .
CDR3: CASSLQGLLYGYTF

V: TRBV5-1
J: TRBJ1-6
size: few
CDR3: CASNLGQGASPLHF

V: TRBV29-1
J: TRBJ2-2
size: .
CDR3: CSVGGGAGTGELFF

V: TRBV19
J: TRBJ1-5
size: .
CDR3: CASSILRGKDQPQHF

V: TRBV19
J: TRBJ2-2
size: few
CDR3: CASSIKGGTGELFF

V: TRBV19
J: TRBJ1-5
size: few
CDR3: CASSISQAYSNQPQHF

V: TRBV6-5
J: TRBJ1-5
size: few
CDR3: CAISTGDRHF

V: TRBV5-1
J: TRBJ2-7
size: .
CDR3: CASSSGLASVSYEQYF

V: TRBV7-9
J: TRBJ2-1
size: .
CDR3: CASSPGDRYNEQFF

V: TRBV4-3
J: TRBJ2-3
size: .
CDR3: CASSQGATGGWTDTQYF

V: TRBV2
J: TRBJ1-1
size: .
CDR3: CASSEGRGLTEAFF

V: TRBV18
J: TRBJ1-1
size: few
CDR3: CASSAQGAVNTEAFF

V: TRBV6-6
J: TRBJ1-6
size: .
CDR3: CASSYDRETYNSPLHF

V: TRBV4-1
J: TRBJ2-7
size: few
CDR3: CASSQDRTGSYEQYF

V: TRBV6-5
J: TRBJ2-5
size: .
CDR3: CATRRGPQETQYF

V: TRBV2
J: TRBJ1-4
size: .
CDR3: CASSGTGFEKLFF

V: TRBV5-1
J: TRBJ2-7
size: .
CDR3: CASSTGSSYEQYF

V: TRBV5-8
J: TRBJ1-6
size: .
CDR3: CASSLSDRARVSPLHF

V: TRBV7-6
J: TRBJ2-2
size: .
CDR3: CASGSGVTLNTGELFF

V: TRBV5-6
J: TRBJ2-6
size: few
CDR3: CASSGLNREYSGANVLTF

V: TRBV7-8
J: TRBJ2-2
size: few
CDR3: CASSSQLTSGVGELFF

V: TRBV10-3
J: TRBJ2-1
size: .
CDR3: CAIGVLANYNEQFF

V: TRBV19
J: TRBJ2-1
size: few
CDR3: CASGAVSYNEQFF

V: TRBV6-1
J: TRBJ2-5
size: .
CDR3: CASRGWGTGTETQYF

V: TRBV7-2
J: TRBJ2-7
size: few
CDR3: CASSSDRYEQYF

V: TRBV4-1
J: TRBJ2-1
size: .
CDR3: CASSQVGTSGGKGYNEQFF

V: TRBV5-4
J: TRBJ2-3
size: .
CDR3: CASSSTDRVRGADTQYF

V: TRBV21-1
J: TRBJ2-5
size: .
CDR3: CASSNVDSGWRETQYF

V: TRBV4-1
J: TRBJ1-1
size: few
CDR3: CASSIGGTEAFF